The sequence of this T cell receptor beta chain was determined in a study of T cell repertoires in cytomegalovirus infection. Turning to the study itself: In the study, CMV epitopes included recently identified HLA-C-restricted and well-studied HLA-B-restricted ones. A matching HLA type, together with CMV infection, was signaled by public TCR beta signatures.

Study conclusions and caveats: Summed frequency of public TCR beta families distinguished CMV carriers with the relevant HLA. Dominating the ex vivo response were TCR beta clonotypes that were CMV-specific and HLA-C-restricted.

TCRdb recomputed calls from the reads with MiXCR, one row per CDR3 protein. This table holds about 900,000 distinct CDR3 sequences, roughly 30% found once. A remark on this clonotype: The antigen is unknown.

Trimming removed 0 bases at V and 0 bases at J, with 9 bases between. CDR3 length: 16 residues. The material was cultured CD8+ T cells from PBMCs, obtained from culture after CMV antigen stimulation. This TCR derives from a human donor in good health (CMV status not recorded). Some clones in this sample may be carry-over from other donors' samples. The chain is built from TRBV23-1 and TRBJ1-5, with D hard to call. TRBV23-1 is filed as an ORF, its function uncertain. CDR3 coding DNA: TGCGCCAGCAGTCAATCAGGGAGGAATAGCAATCAGCCCCAGCATTTT. Residues: CASSQSGRNSNQPQHF.